This TCR beta chain was observed in a study of CD8+CD57+ T cells in acquired aplastic anemia. The V and J ends lost 0 bases and 8 bases respectively, with 15 bases between them. Germline values: CDR1 SNHLY, CDR2 FYNNEI. This CDR3 contains 15 residues. This clonotype was seen more than once but under ten times. A much larger clonotype is one base distant, so this may be a read error. Genomic DNA, the template, was used for profiling of the TCR beta VDJ and CDR3. Via MiXCR, TCRdb re-called the reads, giving one row per CDR3 protein. This table has some 150,000 distinct CDR3 sequences, around two fifths appearing once.

Sequenced input: sorted CD4+, CD8+, or CD8+CD57+ T cells (not recorded which) from PBMCs. V is TRBV2 and J is TRBJ2-3; D gene uncertain. This receptor was obtained from a human donor in good health, serving as a control. CDR3 coding DNA: TGTGCCAGCAGTGAAGCCCCCGGCCTGTCAGGTACGCAGTATTTT. Its translation is CASSEAPGLSGTQYF.